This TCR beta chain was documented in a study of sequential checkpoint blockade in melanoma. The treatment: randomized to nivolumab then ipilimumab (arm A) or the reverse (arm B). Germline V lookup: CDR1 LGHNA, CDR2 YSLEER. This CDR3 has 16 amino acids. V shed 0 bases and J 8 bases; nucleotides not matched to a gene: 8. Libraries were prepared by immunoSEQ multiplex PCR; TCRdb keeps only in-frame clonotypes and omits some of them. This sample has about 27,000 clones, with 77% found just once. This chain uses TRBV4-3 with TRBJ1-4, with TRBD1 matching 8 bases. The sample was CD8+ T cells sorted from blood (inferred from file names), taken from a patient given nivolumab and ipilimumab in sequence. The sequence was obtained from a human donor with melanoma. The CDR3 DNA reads TGCGCCAGCAGCCAAGATCAGGGGGCAGGGGGAGAAAAACTGTTTTTT. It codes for CASSQDQGAGGEKLFF.